This TCR beta chain is from a study of patients and donors after allogeneic stem cell transplantation. Via MiXCR, TCRdb re-called the RT-PCR reads, giving one row per CDR3 protein. This sample carries 800,000 to 1,000,000 distinct CDR3 sequences, roughly 18% of them seen once, and the ten largest clones take under 6.5%. This clonotype was counted only a few times. There are 13 residues in the CDR3. CDR1 MNHNS and CDR2 SASEGT come from the germline V gene. Trimming took off 6 bases at V and 4 bases at J, with 13 bases between the two ends. This chain connects TRBV6-1 to TRBJ2-7; no clear D gene. This sequence originates from a human donor who was either an allogeneic HSCT recipient or a stem cell or donor lymphocyte infusion donor (not recorded which). It is not recorded whose cells these are; they may come from a transplant donor. The specimen was blood, either unsorted or a sorted T cell fraction (not recorded which). The DNA for the CDR3 is TGTGCCAGCAGGCGTGGCGCGAGATACGAGCAGTACTTC. Amino acid sequence: CASRRGARYEQYF.